These T cell receptor beta chains were read from a single sample in a study of cytomegalovirus exposure and HLA in healthy donors. TCRdb's copy holds only in-frame clones and misses some; the assay was immunoSEQ multiplex PCR. The sample carries roughly 92,000 clones, roughly three quarters recorded once. Sequencing was done on a sample of PBMCs. These receptors were taken from a woman aged 50 to 65 in good health and CMV-seropositive. Both conserved end residues are part of each CDR3. Each record gives: clone size, CDR3 length, V gene, CDR3 protein. Clone size is shown for a subset of rows, as once, few, many or a class of expanded clone.

size: .; length: 15; V: TRBV27; CDR3: CASKDRDRRYNEQFF
size: .; length: 17; V: TRBV4-1; CDR3: CASSQELNVLAVRTQYF
size: few; length: 14; V: TRBV5-6; CDR3: CASSFAGGLKKLFF
size: .; length: 13; V: TRBV10-3; CDR3: CAIRDSQHYGYTF
size: few; length: 13; V: TRBV4-2; CDR3: CASSQDGGEPQHF
size: .; length: 14; V: TRBV27; CDR3: CASSLAGPTDTQYF
size: few; length: 15; V: TRBV6-1; CDR3: CASSARTSGKETQYF
size: .; length: 14; V: TRBV6-6; CDR3: CASTWAGTNEKLFF
size: .; length: 16; V: TRBV6-6; CDR3: CASSYNRGRSGNTIYF
size: .; length: 15; V: TRBV14; CDR3: CASSPNWGGTGELFF
size: .; length: 13; V: TRBV29-1; CDR3: CSARDSRAGGYTF
size: .; length: 13; V: TRBV6-4; CDR3: CASSAHMNTEAFF
size: .; length: 17; V: TRBV15; CDR3: CATSSLGGDSYTDTQYF
size: .; length: 13; V: TRBV7-3; CDR3: CASSLAHAETQYF
size: few; length: 16; V: TRBV4-2; CDR3: CASSQLTSGSQHEQFF
size: .; length: 16; V: TRBV9; CDR3: CASTLEGNALYNEQFF